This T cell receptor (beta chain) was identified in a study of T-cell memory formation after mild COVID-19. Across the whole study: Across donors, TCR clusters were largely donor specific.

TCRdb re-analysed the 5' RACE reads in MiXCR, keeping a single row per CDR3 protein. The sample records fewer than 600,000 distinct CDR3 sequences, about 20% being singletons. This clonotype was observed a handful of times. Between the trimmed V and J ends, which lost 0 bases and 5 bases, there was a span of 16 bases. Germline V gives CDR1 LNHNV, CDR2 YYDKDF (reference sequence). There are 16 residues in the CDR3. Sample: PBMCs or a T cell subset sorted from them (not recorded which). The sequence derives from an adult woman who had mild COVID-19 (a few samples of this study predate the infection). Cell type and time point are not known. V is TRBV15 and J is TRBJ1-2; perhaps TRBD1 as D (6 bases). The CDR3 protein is CATSRDRGSDSYGYTF. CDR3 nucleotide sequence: TGTGCCACCAGCAGAGACAGGGGCAGCGATAGTTATGGCTACACCTTC. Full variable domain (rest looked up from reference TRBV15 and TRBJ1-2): DAMVIQNPRYQVTQFGKPVTLSCSQTLNHNVMYWYQQKSSQAPKLLFHYYDKDFNNEADTPDNFQSRRPNTSFCFLDIRSPGLGDTAMYLCATSRDRGSDSYGYTFGSGTRLTVV.